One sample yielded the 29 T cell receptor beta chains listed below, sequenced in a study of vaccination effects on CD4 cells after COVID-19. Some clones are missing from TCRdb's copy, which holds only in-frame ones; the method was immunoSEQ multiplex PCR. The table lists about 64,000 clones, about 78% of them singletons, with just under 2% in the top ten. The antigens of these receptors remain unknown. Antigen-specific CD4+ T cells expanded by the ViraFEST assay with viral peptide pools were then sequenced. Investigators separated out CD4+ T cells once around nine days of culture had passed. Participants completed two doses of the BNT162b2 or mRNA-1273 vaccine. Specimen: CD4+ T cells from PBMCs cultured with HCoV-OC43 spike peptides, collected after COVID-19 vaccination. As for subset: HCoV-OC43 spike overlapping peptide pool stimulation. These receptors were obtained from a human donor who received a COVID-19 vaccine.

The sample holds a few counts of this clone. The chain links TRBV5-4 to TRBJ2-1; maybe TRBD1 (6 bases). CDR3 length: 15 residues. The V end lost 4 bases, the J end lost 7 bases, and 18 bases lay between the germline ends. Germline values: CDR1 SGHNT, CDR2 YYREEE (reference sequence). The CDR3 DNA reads TGTGCCAGCAGCCCCCGGCTTCCACAGGGAAATGAGCAGTTCTTC. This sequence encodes CASSPRLPQGNEQFF.

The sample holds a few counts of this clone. The CDR3 sequence: CASSFGQGPFNEQFF. Written as DNA, the CDR3 is TGCGCCAGCAGCTTTGGACAGGGCCCCTTCAATGAGCAGTTCTTC. This sequence joins TRBV4-1 and TRBJ2-1; 8 bases align to TRBD1. J lost 6 bases, V lost 5 bases, and 9 bases had no gene match. The CDR3 is 15 residues long. The germline V gene has CDR1 MGHRA and CDR2 YSYEKL.

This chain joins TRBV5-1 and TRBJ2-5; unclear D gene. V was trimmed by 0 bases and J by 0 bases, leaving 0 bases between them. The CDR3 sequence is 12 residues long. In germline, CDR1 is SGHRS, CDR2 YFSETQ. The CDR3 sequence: CASSLDQETQYF. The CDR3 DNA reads TGCGCCAGCAGCTTGGACCAAGAGACCCAGTACTTC. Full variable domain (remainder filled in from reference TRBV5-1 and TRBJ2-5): KAGVTQTPRYLIKTRGQQVTLSCSPISGHRSVSWYQQTPGQGLQFLFEYFSETQRNKGNFPGRFSGRQFSNSRSEMNVSTLELGDSALYLCASSLDQETQYFGPGTRLLVL.

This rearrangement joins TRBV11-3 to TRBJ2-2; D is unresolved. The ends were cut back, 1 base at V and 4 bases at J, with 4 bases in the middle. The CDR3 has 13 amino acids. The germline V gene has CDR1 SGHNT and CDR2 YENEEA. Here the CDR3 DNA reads TGTGCCAGCAGCTTAGTGAGCACCGGGGAGCTGTTTTTT. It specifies CASSLVSTGELFF.

The CDR3 is CASSLRLAGYQETQYF. CDR3 in DNA: TGTGCCAGCAGCCTCCGACTAGCGGGGTACCAAGAGACCCAGTACTTC. This rearrangement joins TRBV14 to TRBJ2-5; 11 bases line up with TRBD2. With V trimmed by 4 bases and J by 0 bases, 4 bases remained unmatched. Germline V gene sequence: CDR1 SGHDN, CDR2 FVKESK. This CDR3 region has 16 residues.

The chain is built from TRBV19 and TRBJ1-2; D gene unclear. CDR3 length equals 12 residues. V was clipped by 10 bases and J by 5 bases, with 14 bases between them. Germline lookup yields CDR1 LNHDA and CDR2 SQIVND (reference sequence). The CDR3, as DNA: TGTGCCACCAGAACAGTAGCATATGGCTACACCTTC. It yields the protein CATRTVAYGYTF.

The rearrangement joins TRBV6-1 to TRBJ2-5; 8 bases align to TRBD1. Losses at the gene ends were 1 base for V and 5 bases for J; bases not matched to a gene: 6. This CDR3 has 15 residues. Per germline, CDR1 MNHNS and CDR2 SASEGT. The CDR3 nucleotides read TGTGCCAGCAGTGAAGGACCAGGGGGCTGGGAGACCCAGTACTTC. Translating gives CASSEGPGGWETQYF.

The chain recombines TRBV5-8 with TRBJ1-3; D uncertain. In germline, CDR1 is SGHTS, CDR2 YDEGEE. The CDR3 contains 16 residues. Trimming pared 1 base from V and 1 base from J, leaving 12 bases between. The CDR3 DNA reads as TGTGCCAGCAGCTTGTTTGGACGGGCATCTGGAAACACCATATATTTT. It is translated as CASSLFGRASGNTIYF.

The CDR3 DNA reads as TGTGCCAGCAGCTTATACGCAGGGGGCCTTGAAAAACTGTTTTTT. This codes for CASSLYAGGLEKLFF. This chain uses TRBV7-2 with TRBJ1-4, with 8 bases that match TRBD1. The V and J ends lost 2 bases and 7 bases, in that order; junction bases with no gene match: 6. Germline V gene data show CDR1 as SGHTA and CDR2 as FQGNSA. There are 15 residues in the CDR3.

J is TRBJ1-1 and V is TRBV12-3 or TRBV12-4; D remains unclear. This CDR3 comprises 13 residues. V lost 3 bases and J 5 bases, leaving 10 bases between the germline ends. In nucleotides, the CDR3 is TGTGCCAGCAGTTTGCGCAGGTTGACTGAAGCTTTCTTT. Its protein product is CASSLRRLTEAFF.

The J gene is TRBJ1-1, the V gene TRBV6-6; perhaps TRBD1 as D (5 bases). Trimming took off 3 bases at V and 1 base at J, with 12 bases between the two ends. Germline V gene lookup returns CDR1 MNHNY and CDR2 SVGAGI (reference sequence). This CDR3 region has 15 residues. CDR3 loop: CASSYWGGENTEAFF. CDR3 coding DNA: TGTGCCAGCAGTTATTGGGGGGGGGAGAACACTGAAGCTTTCTTT.

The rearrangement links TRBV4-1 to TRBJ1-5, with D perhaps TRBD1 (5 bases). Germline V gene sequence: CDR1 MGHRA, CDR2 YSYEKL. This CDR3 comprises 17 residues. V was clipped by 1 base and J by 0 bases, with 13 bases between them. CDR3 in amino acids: CASSQGGSQYSNQPQHF. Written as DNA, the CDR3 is TGCGCCAGCAGCCAAGGGGGGTCCCAATATAGCAATCAGCCCCAGCATTTT.

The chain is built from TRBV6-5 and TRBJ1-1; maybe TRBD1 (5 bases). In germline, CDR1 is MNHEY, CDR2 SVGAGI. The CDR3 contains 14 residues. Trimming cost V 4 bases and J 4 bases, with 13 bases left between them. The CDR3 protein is CASSSRVDFTEAFF. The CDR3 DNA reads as TGTGCCAGCAGTTCCAGGGTTGATTTCACTGAAGCTTTCTTT.

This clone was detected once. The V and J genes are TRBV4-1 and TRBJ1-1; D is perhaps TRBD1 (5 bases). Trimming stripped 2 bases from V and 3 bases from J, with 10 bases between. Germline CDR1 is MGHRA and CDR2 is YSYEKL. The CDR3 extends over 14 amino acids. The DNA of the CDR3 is TGCGCCAGCAGCCAACGGCTAGGGGACACTGAAGCTTTCTTT. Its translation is CASSQRLGDTEAFF.

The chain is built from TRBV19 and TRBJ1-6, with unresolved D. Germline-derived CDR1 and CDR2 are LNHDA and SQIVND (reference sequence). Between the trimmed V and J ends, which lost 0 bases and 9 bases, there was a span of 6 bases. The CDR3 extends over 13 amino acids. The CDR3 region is CASSIDEGSPLHF. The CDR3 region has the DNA TGTGCCAGTAGTATAGACGAAGGTTCACCCCTCCACTTT.

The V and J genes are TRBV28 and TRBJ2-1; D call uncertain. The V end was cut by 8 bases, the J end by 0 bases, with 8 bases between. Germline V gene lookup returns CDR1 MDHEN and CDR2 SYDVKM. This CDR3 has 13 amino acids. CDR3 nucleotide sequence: TGTGCCAGCGGGGATGGCTCCTACAATGAGCAGTTCTTC. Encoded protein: CASGDGSYNEQFF.

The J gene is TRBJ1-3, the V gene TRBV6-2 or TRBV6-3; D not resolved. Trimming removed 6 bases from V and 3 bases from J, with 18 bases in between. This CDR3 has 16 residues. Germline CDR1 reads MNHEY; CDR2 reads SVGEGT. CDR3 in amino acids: CASRPILFRSGNTIYF. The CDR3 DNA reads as TGTGCCAGCAGACCTATACTATTCCGGAGTGGAAACACCATATATTTT.

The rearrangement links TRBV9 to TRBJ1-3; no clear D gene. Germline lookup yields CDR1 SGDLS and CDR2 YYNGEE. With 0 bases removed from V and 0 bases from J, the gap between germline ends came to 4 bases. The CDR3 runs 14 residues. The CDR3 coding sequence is TGTGCCAGCAGCGTAGGACTCTCTGGAAACACCATATATTTT. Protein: CASSVGLSGNTIYF.

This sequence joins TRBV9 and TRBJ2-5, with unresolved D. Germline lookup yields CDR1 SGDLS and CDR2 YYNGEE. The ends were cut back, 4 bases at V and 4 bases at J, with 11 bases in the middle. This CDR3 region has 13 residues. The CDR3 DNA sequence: TGTGCCAGCAGCAGTAGCTGGGCAGAGACCCAGTACTTC. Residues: CASSSSWAETQYF.

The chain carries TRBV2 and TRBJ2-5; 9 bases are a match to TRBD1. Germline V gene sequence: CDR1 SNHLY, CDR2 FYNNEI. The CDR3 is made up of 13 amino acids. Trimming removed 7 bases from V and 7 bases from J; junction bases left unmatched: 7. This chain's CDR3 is CASTRTGVPTQYF. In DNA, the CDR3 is TGTGCCAGCACTAGGACAGGGGTGCCGACCCAGTACTTC.

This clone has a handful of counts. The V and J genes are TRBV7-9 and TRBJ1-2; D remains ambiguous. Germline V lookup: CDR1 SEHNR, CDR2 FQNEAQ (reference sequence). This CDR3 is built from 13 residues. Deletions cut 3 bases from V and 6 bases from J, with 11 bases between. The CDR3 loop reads CASSLLAANGYTF. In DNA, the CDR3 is TGTGCCAGCAGCTTGTTGGCGGCGAATGGCTACACCTTC.

The CDR3 nucleotides read TGTGCCAGCAGCACAGACCAGGTGCGGAAGACCCAGTACTTC. Protein product: CASSTDQVRKTQYF. This chain joins TRBV6-5 and TRBJ2-5; no reliable D call. Germline V gene lookup returns CDR1 MNHEY and CDR2 SVGAGI. Trimming stripped 6 bases from V and 6 bases from J, with 17 bases between. This CDR3 has 14 amino acids.

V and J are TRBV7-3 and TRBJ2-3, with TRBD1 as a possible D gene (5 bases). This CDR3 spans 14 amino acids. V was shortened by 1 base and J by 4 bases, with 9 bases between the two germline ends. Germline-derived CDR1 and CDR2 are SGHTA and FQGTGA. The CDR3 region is CASSLRQGSDTQYF. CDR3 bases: TGTGCCAGCAGCTTAAGGCAGGGCTCAGATACGCAGTATTTT.

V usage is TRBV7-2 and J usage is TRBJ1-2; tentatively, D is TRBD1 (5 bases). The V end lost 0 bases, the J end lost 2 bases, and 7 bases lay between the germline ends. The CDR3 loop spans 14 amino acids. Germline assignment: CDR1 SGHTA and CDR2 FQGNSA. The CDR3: CASSLATDNYGYTF. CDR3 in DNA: TGTGCCAGCAGCTTAGCGACAGACAACTATGGCTACACCTTC.

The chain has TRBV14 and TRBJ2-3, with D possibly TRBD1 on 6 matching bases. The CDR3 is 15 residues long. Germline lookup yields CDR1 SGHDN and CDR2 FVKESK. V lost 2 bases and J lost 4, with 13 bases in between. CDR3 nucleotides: TGTGCCAGCAGCCAATTTTTTCAGGGGCCAGATACGCAGTATTTT. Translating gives CASSQFFQGPDTQYF.

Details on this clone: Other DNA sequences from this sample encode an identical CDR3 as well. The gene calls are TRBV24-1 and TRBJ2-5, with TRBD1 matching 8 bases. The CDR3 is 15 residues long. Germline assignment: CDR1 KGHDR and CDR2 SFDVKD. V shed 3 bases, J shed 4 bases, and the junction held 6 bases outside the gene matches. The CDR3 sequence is CATSDTQGAGETQYF. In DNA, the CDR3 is TGTGCCACCAGTGATACTCAGGGGGCGGGAGAGACCCAGTACTTC.

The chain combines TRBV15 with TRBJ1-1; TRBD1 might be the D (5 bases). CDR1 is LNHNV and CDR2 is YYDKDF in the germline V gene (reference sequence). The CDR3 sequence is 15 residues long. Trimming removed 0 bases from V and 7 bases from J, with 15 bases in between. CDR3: CATSRDNRGKSEAFF. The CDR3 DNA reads TGTGCCACCAGCAGAGATAATAGGGGCAAAAGTGAAGCTTTCTTT.

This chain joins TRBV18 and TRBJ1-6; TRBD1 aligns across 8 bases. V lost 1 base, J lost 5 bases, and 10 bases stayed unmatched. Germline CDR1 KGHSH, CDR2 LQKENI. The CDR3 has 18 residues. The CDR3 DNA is TGTGCCAGCTCACCACTAGGTCTGCAGGGGGCAAATAATTCACCCCTCCACTTT. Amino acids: CASSPLGLQGANNSPLHF.

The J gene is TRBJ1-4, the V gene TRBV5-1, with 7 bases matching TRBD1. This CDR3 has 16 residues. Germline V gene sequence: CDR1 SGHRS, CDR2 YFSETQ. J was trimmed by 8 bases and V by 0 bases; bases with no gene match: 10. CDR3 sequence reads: CASSLGGTARVEKLFF. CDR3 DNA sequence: TGCGCCAGCAGCTTGGGGGGGACAGCCCGGGTAGAAAAACTGTTTTTT.